This TCR beta chain was sequenced during a study of vaccination and CD4 T cells after COVID-19. Study-level background: Nasal swab PCR showed SARS-CoV-2 in convalescent patients, fewer than 10 with mild and one with severe disease. Each post-COVID sample was drawn after diagnosis, and the median interval was approximately 96 days (range 35 to 161). Treatment of control cultures consisted of a CEFX pool, an HIV-1 Nef pool, or no peptide.

The CDR3 covers 15 residues. The germline gives CDR1 SGHTA, CDR2 FQGNSA. J gave up 3 bases and V 6 bases, and 6 bases lay outside the gene matches. Treatment: roughly 10-day PBMC culture with coronavirus spike peptide pools or control peptides (ViraFEST assay). Cultured CD4+ T-cell DNA underwent Oncomine TCR Beta short-read sequencing. Genomic DNA was isolated from CD4+ T cells that had been cultured. Each CDR3 protein is one row after TCRdb ran MiXCR on the PCR reads. This table has 13,000 to 15,000 distinct CDR3 sequences, approximately 61% appearing once. As concerns this clonotype: Its antigen is still unknown.

The sequenced material came from CD4+ T cells from blood, cultured in vitro. The chain has TRBV7-2 and TRBJ2-3, with 10 bases lining up with TRBD1. The clonotype originates from a human donor who had recovered from COVID-19. This chain's CDR3 is CASRPPGQGTDTQYF. CDR3 DNA: TGTGCCAGCAGACCTCCGGGACAGGGGACAGATACGCAGTATTTT.